This record covers a single TCR beta chain. Within the sample, other DNA sequences also encode this same CDR3. This sample is part of a study of shared clonotypes between healthy human individuals. The CDR3 consists of 16 residues. Trimming cost V 4 bases and J 2 bases; bases outside gene matches: 7. The V gene's germline CDR1 is SGHTA and CDR2 FQGNSA. Here immunoSEQ multiplex PCR was the method, and the copy in TCRdb shows in-frame clones only, minus some. The sample consists of 2 million to 2.5 million clones, around 95% of them appearing once. The chain is built from TRBV7-2 and TRBJ2-3; 9 bases are shared with TRBD2. Source material: naive CD4+ T cells sorted from blood. Subset specified: CD45RA+ positively selected. The sequence was collected from a man between 18 and 29 years old in good health. CDR3 DNA: TGTGCCAGCAGCTCACGCCTAGCGGGGTCCACAGATACGCAGTATTTT. It specifies CASSSRLAGSTDTQYF.